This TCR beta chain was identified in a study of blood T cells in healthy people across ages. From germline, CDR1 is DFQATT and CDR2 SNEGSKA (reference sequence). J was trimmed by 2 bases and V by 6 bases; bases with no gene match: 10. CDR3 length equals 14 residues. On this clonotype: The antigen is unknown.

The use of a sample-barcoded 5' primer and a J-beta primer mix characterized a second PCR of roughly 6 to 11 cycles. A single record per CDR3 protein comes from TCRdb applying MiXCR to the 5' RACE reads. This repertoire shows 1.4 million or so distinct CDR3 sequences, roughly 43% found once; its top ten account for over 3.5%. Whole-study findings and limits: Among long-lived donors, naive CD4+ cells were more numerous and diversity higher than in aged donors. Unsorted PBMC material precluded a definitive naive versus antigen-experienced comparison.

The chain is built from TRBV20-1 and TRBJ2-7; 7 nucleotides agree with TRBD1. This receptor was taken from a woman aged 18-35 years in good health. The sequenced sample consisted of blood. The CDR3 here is CSAQGGLNAYEQYF. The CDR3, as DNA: TGCAGTGCCCAAGGGGGCCTTAATGCCTACGAGCAGTACTTC.